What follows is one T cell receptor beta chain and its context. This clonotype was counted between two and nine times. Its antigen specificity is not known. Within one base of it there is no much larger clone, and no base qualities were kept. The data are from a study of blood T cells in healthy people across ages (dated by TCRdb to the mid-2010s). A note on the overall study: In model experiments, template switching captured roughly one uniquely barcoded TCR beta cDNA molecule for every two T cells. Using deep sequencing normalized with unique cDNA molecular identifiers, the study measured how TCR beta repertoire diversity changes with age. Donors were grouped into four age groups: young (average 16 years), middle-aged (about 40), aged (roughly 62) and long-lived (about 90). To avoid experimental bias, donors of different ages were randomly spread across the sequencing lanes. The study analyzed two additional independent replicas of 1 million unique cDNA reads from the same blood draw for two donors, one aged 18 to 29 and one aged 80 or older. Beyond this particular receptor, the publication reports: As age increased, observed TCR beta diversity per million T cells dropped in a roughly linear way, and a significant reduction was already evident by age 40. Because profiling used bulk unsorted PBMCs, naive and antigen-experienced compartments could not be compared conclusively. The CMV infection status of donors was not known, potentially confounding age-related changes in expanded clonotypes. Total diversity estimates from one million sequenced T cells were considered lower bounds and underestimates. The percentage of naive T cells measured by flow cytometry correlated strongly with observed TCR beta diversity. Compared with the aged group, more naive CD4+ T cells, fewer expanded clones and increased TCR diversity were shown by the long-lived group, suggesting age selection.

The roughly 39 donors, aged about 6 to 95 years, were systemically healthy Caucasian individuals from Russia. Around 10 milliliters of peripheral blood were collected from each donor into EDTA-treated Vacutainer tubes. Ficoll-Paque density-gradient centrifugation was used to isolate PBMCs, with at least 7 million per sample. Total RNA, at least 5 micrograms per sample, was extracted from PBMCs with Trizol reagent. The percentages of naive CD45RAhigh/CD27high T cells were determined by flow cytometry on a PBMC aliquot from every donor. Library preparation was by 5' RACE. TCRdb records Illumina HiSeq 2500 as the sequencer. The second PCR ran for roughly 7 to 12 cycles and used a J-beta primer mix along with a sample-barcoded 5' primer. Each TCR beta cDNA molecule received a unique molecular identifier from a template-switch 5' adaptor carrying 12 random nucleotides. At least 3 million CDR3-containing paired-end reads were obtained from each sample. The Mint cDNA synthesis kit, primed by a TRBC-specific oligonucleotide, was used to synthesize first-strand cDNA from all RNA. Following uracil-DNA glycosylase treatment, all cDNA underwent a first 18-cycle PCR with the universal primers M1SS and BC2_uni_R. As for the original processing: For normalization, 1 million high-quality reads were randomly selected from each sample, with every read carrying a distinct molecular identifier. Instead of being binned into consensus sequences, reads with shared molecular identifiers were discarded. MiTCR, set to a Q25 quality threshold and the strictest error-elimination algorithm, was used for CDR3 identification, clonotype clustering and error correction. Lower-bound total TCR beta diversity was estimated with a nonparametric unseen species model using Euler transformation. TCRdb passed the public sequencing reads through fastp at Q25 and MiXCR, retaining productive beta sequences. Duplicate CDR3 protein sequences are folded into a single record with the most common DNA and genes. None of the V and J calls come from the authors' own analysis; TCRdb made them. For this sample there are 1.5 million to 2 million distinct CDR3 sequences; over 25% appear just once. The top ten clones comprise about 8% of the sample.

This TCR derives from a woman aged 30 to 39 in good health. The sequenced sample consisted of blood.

The DNA sequence follows: TGTGCCAGCAGTTATCTCAAGGGTCCCCAAGAGACCCAGTACTTC. This codes for CASSYLKGPQETQYF. Recombination linked TRBV6-5 to TRBJ2-5, with the D gene not clear enough to name. Trimming costs V 3 bases and J 1 base, and their ends lie 12 bases apart. The germline V gene specifies MNHEY as CDR1 and SVGAGI as CDR2. The CDR3 goes from the cysteine to the phenylalanine over 15 residues. Solely the CDR3 DNA is kept, with 45 bases framed from the first base.